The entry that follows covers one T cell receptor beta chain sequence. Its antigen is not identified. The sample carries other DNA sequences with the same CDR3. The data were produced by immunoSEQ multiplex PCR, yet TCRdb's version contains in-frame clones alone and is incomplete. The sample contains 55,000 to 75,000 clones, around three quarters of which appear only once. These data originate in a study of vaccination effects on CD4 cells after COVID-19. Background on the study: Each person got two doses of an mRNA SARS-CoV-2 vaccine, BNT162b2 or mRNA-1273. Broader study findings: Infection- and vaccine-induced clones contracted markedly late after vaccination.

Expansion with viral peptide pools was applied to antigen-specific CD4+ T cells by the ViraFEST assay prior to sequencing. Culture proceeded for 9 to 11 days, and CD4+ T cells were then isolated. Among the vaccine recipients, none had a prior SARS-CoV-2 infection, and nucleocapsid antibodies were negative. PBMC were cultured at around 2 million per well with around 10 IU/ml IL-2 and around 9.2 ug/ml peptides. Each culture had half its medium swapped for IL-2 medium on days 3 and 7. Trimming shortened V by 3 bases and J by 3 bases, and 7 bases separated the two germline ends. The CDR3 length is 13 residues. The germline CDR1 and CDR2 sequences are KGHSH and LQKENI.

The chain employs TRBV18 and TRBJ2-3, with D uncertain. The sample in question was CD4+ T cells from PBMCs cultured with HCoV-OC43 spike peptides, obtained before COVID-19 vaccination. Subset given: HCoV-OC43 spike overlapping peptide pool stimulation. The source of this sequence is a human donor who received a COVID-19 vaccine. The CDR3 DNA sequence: TGTGCCAGCTCACCTCCAGGTACAGATACGCAGTATTTT. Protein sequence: CASSPPGTDTQYF.